These 3 T cell receptor beta chains originate from one sample sequenced in a study of T cell responses to AZD1222 COVID-19 vaccine. The protocol was immunoSEQ multiplex PCR, while the TCRdb copy is restricted to in-frame clones and leaves out a portion. Here the sample spans over 150,000 clones, around 93% being singletons. Specimen: peripheral blood, collected 28 days after the second AZD1222 dose. The source of these receptors is an adult who received the AZD1222 COVID-19 vaccine.

The sample holds one count of this clone. The chain has TRBV3-1 (or the pseudogene TRBV3-2) and TRBJ2-4; D may match TRBD1 or TRBD2 (5 bases each). Trimming pared 4 bases from V and 9 bases from J, leaving 10 bases between. Germline CDR1 and CDR2: LGHDT and YNNKEL (reference sequence). The CDR3 length is 12 residues. The CDR3 is CASSPGPGIQYF. The CDR3 DNA reads as TGTGCCAGCAGCCCGGGGCCGGGCATTCAGTACTTC.

This clone was counted a single time. This same CDR3 is encoded by further DNA sequences in the sample. V and J are TRBV7-2 and TRBJ1-6, with unresolved D. The V end lost 6 bases, the J end lost 6 bases, and 9 bases lay between the germline ends. The CDR3 consists of 13 residues. Germline V gene sequence: CDR1 SGHTA, CDR2 FQGNSA. CDR3 amino acids: CASSPGGNSPLHF. CDR3 DNA: TGTGCCAGCAGTCCAGGCGGTAATTCACCCCTCCACTTT.

The chain employs TRBV4-1 and TRBJ1-2, with D possibly matching TRBD1 (5 bases). CDR3 length: 15 residues. The ends were cut back, 0 bases at V and 2 bases at J, with 10 bases in the middle. The V gene's germline CDR1 is MGHRA and CDR2 YSYEKL. CDR3: CASSQEVRDNYGYTF. CDR3 nucleotide sequence: TGCGCCAGCAGCCAAGAAGTCAGGGACAACTATGGCTACACCTTC.